Listed here is a single TCR beta chain. Produced via immunoSEQ multiplex PCR; TCRdb's table is partial and in-frame only. The table lists 95,000 to 150,000 clones, around 87% of them singletons. The data stem from a study of cytomegalovirus exposure and HLA in healthy donors. Study information: A later analysis reported the roughly 120 validation repertoires used the same platform as the roughly 700 first-cohort repertoires.

With 1 base removed from V and 6 bases from J, the gap between germline ends came to 12 bases. This CDR3 comprises 14 residues. Germline V lookup: CDR1 MNHNS, CDR2 SASEGT. The specimen sequenced was PBMCs. The rearrangement uses TRBV6-1 and TRBJ1-1; possibly TRBD1 for D (5 bases). This TCR was recovered from a woman younger than 35 in good health and CMV-seropositive. CDR3 residues: CASSEGGGGAEAFF. The CDR3 nucleotides are TGTGCCAGCAGTGAAGGCGGGGGGGGAGCTGAAGCTTTCTTT.